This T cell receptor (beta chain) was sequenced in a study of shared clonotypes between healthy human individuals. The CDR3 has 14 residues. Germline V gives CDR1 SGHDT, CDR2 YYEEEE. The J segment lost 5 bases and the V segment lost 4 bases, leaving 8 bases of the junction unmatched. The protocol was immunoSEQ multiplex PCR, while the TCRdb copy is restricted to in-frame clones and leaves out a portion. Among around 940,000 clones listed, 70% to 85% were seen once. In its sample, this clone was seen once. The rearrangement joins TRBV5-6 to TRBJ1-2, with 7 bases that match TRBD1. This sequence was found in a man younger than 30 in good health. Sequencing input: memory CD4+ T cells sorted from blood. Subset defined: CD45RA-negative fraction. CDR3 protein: CASSEGTALYGYTF. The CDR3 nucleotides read TGTGCCAGCAGCGAAGGGACAGCCCTTTATGGCTACACCTTC.